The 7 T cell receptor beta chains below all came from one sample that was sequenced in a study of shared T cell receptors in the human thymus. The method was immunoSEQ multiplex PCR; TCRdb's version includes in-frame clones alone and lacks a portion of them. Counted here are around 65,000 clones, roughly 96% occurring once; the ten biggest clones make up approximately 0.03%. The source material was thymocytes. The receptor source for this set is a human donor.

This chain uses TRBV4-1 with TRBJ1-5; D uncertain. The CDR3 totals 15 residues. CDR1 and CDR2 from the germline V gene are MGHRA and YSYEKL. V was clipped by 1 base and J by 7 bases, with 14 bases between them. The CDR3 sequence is CASSQGWKEAQPQHF. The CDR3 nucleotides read TGCGCCAGCAGCCAAGGGTGGAAAGAAGCCCAGCCCCAGCATTTT.

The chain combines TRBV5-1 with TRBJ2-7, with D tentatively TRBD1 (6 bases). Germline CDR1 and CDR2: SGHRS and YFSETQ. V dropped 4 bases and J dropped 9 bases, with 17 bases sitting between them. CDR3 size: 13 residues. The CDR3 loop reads CASSLGTPLGQYF. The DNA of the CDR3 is TGCGCCAGCAGCCTTGGGACACCGCTCGGGCAGTACTTC.

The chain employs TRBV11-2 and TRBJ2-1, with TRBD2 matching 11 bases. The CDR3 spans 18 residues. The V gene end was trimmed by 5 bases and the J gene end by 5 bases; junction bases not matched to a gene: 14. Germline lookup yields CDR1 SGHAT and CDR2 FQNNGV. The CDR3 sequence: CASSPRTSGLPGDNEQFF. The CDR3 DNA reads TGTGCCAGCAGCCCACGGACTAGCGGGCTCCCTGGGGACAATGAGCAGTTCTTC.

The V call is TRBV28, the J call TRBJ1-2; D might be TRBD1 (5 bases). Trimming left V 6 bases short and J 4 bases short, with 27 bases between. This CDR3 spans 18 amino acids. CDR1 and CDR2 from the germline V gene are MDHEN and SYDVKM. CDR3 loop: CASSIIRGSCLYFYGYTF. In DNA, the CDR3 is TGTGCCAGCAGCATAATCCGGGGCAGCTGCCTTTATTTCTATGGCTACACCTTC.

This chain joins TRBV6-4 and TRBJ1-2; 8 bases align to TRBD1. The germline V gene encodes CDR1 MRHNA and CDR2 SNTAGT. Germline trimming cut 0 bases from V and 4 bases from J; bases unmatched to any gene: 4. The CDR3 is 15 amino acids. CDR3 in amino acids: CASSDSGQASYGYTF. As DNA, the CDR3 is TGTGCCAGCAGTGACTCGGGACAGGCGAGCTATGGCTACACCTTC.

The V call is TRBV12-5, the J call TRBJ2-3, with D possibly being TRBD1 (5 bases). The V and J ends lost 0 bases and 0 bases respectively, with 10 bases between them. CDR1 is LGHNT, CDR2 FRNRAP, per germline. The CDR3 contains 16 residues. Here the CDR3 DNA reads TGTGCTAGTGGTTTGGTACAGGATCCGAGCACAGATACGCAGTATTTT. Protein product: CASGLVQDPSTDTQYF.

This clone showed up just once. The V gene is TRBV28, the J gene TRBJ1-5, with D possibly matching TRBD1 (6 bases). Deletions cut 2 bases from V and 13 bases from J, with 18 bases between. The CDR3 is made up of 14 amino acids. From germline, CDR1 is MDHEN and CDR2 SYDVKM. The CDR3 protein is CASSLGQGPSGQHF. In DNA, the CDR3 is TGTGCCAGCAGTTTAGGGCAGGGGCCTTCGGGGCAGCATTTT.